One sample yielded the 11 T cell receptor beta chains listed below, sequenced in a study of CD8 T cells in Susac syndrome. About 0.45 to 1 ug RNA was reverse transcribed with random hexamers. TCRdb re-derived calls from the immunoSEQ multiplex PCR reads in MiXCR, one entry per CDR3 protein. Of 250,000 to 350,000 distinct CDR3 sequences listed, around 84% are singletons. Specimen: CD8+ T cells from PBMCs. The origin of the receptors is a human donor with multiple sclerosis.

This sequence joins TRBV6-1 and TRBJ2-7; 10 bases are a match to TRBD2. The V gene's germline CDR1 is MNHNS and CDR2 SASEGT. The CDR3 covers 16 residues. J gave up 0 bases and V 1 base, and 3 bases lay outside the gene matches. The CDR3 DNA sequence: TGTGCCAGCAGTGAAGGGACTAGCGGTACCTCCTACGAGCAGTACTTC. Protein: CASSEGTSGTSYEQYF.

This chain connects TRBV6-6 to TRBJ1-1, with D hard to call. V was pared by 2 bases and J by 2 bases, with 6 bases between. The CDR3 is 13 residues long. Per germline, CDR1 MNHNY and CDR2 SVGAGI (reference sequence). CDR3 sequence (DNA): TGTGCCAGCAGTTACAATCGTAACACTGAAGCTTTCTTT. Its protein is CASSYNRNTEAFF.

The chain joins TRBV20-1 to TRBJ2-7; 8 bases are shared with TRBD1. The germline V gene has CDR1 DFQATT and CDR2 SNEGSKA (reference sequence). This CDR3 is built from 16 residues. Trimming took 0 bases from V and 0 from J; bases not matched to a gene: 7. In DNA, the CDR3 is TGCAGTGCTAGAGATCTCAGTACAGGGGGCTCCTACGAGCAGTACTTC. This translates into CSARDLSTGGSYEQYF.

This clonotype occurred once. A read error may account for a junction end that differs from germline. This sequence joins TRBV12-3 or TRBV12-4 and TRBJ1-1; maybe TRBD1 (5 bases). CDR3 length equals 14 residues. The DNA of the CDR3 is TGTGCCAGCAGTCATAGACAGCCAAACATTGAAGCTTTCTTT. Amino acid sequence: CASSHRQPNIEAFF.

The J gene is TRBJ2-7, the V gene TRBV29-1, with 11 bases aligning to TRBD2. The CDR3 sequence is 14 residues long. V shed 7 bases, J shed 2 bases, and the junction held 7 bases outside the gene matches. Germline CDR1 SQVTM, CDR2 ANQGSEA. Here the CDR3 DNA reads TGCAGCGGGATAGGGACTAGCGGTACCTACGAGCAGTACTTC. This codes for CSGIGTSGTYEQYF.

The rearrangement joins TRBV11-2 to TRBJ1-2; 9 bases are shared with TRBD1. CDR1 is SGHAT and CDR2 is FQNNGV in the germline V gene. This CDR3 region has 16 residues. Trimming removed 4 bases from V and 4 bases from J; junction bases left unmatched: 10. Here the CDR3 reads CASSSSPRQGGYGYTF. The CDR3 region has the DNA TGTGCCAGCAGCTCATCTCCACGACAGGGGGGCTATGGCTACACCTTC. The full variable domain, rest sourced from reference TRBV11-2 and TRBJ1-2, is EAGVAQSPRYKIIEKRQSVAFWCNPISGHATLYWYQQILGQGPKLLIQFQNNGVVDDSQLPKDRFSAERLKGVDSTLKIQPAKLEDSAVYLCASSSSPRQGGYGYTFGSGTRLTVV.

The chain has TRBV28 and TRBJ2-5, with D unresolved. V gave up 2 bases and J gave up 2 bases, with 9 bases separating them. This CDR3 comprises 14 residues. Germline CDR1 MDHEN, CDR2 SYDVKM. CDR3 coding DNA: TGTGCCAGCAGTTTAGGCGGCGAACAAGAGACCCAGTACTTC. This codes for CASSLGGEQETQYF.

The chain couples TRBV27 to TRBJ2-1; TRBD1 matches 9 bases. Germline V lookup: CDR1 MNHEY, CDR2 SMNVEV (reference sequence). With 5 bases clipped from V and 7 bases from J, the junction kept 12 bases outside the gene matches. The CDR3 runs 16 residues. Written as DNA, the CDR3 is TGTGCCAGCAGTGTCTTGACGGGACAGGGCTTGAATGAGCAGTTCTTC. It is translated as CASSVLTGQGLNEQFF.

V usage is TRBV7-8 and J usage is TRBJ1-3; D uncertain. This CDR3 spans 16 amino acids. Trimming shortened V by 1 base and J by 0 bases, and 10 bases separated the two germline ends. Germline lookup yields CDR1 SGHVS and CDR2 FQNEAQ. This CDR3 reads CASSLDSASSGNTIYF. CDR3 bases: TGTGCCAGCAGCTTAGATTCGGCCAGCTCTGGAAACACCATATATTTT.

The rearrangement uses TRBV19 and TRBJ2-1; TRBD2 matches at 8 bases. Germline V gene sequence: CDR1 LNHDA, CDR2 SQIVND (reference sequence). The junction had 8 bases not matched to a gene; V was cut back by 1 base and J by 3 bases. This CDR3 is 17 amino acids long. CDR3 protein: CASSIAPLAEFYNEQFF. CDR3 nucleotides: TGTGCCAGTAGTATAGCCCCACTAGCGGAGTTCTACAATGAGCAGTTCTTC.

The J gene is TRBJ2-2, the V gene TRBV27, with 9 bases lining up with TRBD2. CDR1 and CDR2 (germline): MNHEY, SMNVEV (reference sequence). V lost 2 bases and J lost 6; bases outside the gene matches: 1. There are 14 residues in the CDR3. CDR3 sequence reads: CASSLASGAGELFF. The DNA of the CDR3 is TGTGCCAGCAGTTTAGCTAGCGGGGCCGGGGAGCTGTTTTTT.